Below are 17 T cell receptor beta chains sequenced from a single sample in a study of blood T cell repertoires in COVID-19. Clones were sequenced by immunoSEQ multiplex PCR, and TCRdb holds only the in-frame ones, with some missing. The data show 200,000 to 300,000 clones, about 90% seen once. The sequenced sample consisted of peripheral blood. These receptor sequences come from a man younger than 45 with COVID-19, enrolled during active disease.

This chain uses TRBV7-7 with TRBJ2-2; 8 nucleotides align to TRBD1. With V trimmed by 1 base and J by 1 base, 5 bases remained unmatched. The CDR3 is 17 amino acids. Looked up from germline, CDR1 is SSHAT and CDR2 is FNYEAQ (reference sequence). The CDR3 is CASSLVAGTGNTGELFF. In DNA, the CDR3 is TGTGCCAGCAGCTTAGTAGCCGGGACAGGGAACACCGGGGAGCTGTTTTTT.

V is TRBV27 and J is TRBJ2-7; D gene unclear. The CDR3 has 15 amino acids. V gave up 10 bases and J gave up 2 bases, with 21 bases separating them. CDR1 is MNHEY and CDR2 is SMNVEV in the germline V gene (reference sequence). Written as DNA, the CDR3 is TGTGCCAACCTCGACCGACAACGTTCCCCCTACGAGCAGTACTTC. It encodes CANLDRQRSPYEQYF.

The chain links TRBV10-1 to TRBJ2-5, with 8 bases aligning to TRBD1. This CDR3 has 15 amino acids. The V gene end was trimmed by 0 bases and the J gene end by 5 bases; junction bases not matched to a gene: 5. The germline V gene has CDR1 WNHNN and CDR2 SYGVQD (reference sequence). The CDR3 bases are TGCGCCAGCAGTGAGTCGACAGGGGCGCTGGAGACCCAGTACTTC. Encoded protein: CASSESTGALETQYF.

The genes are TRBV28 and TRBJ2-7; 10 nucleotides align to TRBD2. J gave up 0 bases and V 3 bases, and 5 bases lay outside the gene matches. Germline assignment: CDR1 MDHEN and CDR2 SYDVKM. The CDR3 totals 16 residues. CDR3 amino acids: CASSFPLAGDSYEQYF. As DNA, the CDR3 is TGTGCCAGCAGTTTCCCTCTAGCGGGGGACTCCTACGAGCAGTACTTC.

The chain has TRBV6-1 and TRBJ1-6, with D perhaps TRBD1 (5 bases). Germline loops: CDR1 MNHNS, CDR2 SASEGT. Trimming removed 3 bases at V and 10 bases at J, with 10 bases between. CDR3 length: 13 residues. In nucleotides, the CDR3 is TGTGCCAGCAGTGACGACAGATGGTCACCCCTCCACTTT. Encoded protein: CASSDDRWSPLHF.

The chain uses TRBV28 and TRBJ2-5, with 7 bases aligning to TRBD1. This CDR3 has 16 amino acids. Trimming at V came to 5 bases and at J to 2 bases, leaving 11 bases not matched to a gene. Germline V gene sequence: CDR1 MDHEN, CDR2 SYDVKM. The CDR3 region is CASSIGGAGPQETQYF. The CDR3 bases are TGTGCCAGCAGTATAGGGGGCGCGGGTCCTCAAGAGACCCAGTACTTC. The full variable domain, completed using reference TRBV28 and TRBJ2-5, is DVKVTQSSRYLVKRTGEKVFLECVQDMDHENMFWYRQDPGLGLRLIYFSYDVKMKEKGDIPEGYSVSREKKERFSLILESASTNQTSMYLCASSIGGAGPQETQYFGPGTRLLVL.

The rearrangement uses TRBV19 and TRBJ1-6, with D perhaps matching TRBD1 (5 bases). CDR1 is LNHDA, CDR2 SQIVND, per germline (reference sequence). The CDR3 contains 16 residues. Trimming took 6 bases from V and 0 from J, leaving 12 bases between them. This CDR3 reads CASRPPGGSYNSPLHF. The CDR3 DNA follows: TGTGCCAGTAGGCCGCCGGGGGGCTCCTATAATTCACCCCTCCACTTT.

V gene TRBV7-2 combines with J gene TRBJ1-5; 8 bases are a match to TRBD1. V shed 5 bases and J 7 bases; nucleotides not matched to a gene: 4. The germline V gene encodes CDR1 SGHTA and CDR2 FQGNSA. This CDR3 is built from 13 residues. CDR3 loop: CASSTQGGQPQHF. CDR3 coding DNA: TGTGCCAGCAGCACACAGGGGGGACAGCCCCAGCATTTT. The full variable domain, completed using reference TRBV7-2 and TRBJ1-5, is GAGVSQSPSNKVTEKGKDVELRCDPISGHTALYWYRQSLGQGLEFLIYFQGNSAPDKSGLPSDRFSAERTGGSVSTLTIQRTQQEDSAVYLCASSTQGGQPQHFGDGTRLSIL.

CDR3 residues: CATSDPQGQGNEQFF. Written as DNA, the CDR3 is TGTGCCACCAGTGATCCCCAGGGTCAGGGGAATGAGCAGTTCTTC. The gene calls are TRBV24-1 and TRBJ2-1; D perhaps matches TRBD1 (6 bases). This CDR3 has 15 residues. V lost 3 bases to trimming and J lost 7 bases, with 15 bases between them. Germline CDR1 reads KGHDR; CDR2 reads SFDVKD.

This chain uses TRBV4-1 with TRBJ2-2; 7 bases fit TRBD2. The CDR3 is 18 amino acids. Per the germline V gene, CDR1 is MGHRA and CDR2 is YSYEKL. Trimming removed 3 bases from V and 3 bases from J; junction bases left unmatched: 13. The CDR3 nucleotides are TGCGCCAGCAGCCACCAGGGACTGGCCAGCGGGGACACCGGGGAGCTGTTTTTT. It encodes CASSHQGLASGDTGELFF.

The genes are TRBV27 and TRBJ1-2, with D unclear. The CDR3 loop spans 11 amino acids. Germline CDR1 is MNHEY and CDR2 is SMNVEV (reference sequence). Trimming cost V 8 bases and J 8 bases, with 12 bases left between them. As DNA, the CDR3 is TGTGCCAGCGGATCCGCGGGGGGCTACACCTTC. Its translation is CASGSAGGYTF.

This chain uses TRBV11-1 with TRBJ2-3; tentative D call: TRBD2 (5 bases). Trimming cost V 3 bases and J 3 bases, with 7 bases left between them. The CDR3 runs 13 residues. From germline, CDR1 is SGHAT and CDR2 FQDESV (reference sequence). CDR3 in amino acids: CASSLRETDTQYF. For the CDR3, the DNA is TGTGCCAGCAGCTTGAGGGAGACAGATACGCAGTATTTT.

This chain joins TRBV6-4 and TRBJ1-1; no firm D call. This CDR3 is built from 10 residues. V was trimmed by 8 bases and J by 7 bases, leaving 8 bases between them. The germline gives CDR1 MRHNA, CDR2 SNTAGT. The CDR3 DNA follows: TGTGCCAGCCCATGCGTTGAAGCTTTCTTT. This codes for CASPCVEAFF.

V usage is TRBV20-1 and J usage is TRBJ2-5; 10 bases map to TRBD2. Germline V gives CDR1 DFQATT, CDR2 SNEGSKA (reference sequence). V was clipped by 3 bases and J by 1 base; unmatched bases: 5. This CDR3 has 15 residues. As DNA, the CDR3 is TGCAGTGCTAGTGGACTAGCGGCCTTCCAAGAGACCCAGTACTTC. Its translation is CSASGLAAFQETQYF.

The rearrangement joins TRBV3-1 (or the pseudogene TRBV3-2) to TRBJ1-2, with D possibly TRBD1 on 5 matching bases. The CDR3 has 15 residues. Looked up from germline, CDR1 is LGHDT and CDR2 is YNNKEL (reference sequence). V was shortened by 1 base and J by 4 bases, with 13 bases between the two germline ends. This CDR3 reads CASSQATAGIYGYTF. CDR3 in DNA: TGTGCCAGCAGCCAAGCGACAGCTGGAATCTATGGCTACACCTTC.

The chain couples TRBV5-1 to TRBJ2-3, with D perhaps matching TRBD2 (6 bases). Germline V lookup: CDR1 SGHRS, CDR2 YFSETQ. The CDR3 contains 14 residues. Trimming took off 2 bases at V and 4 bases at J, with 11 bases between the two ends. CDR3 sequence: CASSFSGVPDTQYF. DNA of the CDR3: TGCGCCAGCAGCTTTTCGGGGGTTCCAGATACGCAGTATTTT.

This clone was recorded once. This rearrangement joins TRBV5-6 to TRBJ1-2; 8 bases are shared with TRBD1. Germline loops: CDR1 SGHDT, CDR2 YYEEEE. The CDR3 has 14 amino acids. The ends lost 7 bases at V and 7 bases at J; junction bases unmatched: 12. In DNA form, the CDR3 reads TGTGCCAGCGTACGGGACAGGTCCTTCGGTGGCTACACCTTC. It specifies CASVRDRSFGGYTF.